This T cell receptor beta chain originates from a study of blood T cell repertoires in COVID-19 (TCRdb year 2020). Notes on the research overall: The collaborator samples originated in the United States, Italy and Spain and spanned the acute and convalescent phases of COVID-19. The prospective study material was composed of cDNA or gDNA derived from T cells, B-cell-depleted T cells, or PBMCs. Deeply sampled blood TCRbeta repertoires from subjects exposed to, actively infected with, or recovered from COVID-19 were included in the dataset. The repertoires were released in a freely available public database meant as a resource for research on the immune response to SARS-CoV-2. The samples were drawn from two sources: the first 160 participants of the ongoing ImmuneRACE study, and approximately 1,300 subjects contributed by 6 global collaborators. Nearly every sample came with metadata listing a de-identified subject ID, COVID-19 status, age in years and sex. Where available, HLA class I and class II types were obtained from metadata supplied by the sample provider rather than from assay-based typing.

The full study reports these points: How much clinical and demographic metadata was included differed by source and by participant, and the metadata was provided uncurated.

Each collaborating institution followed its own protocols to collect whole blood in K2EDTA tubes. For TCRbeta analysis, collaborator samples were shipped as frozen whole blood, as isolated PBMCs, or as DNA extracted from either sample type. TCRbeta CDR3 regions were amplified from genomic DNA using the immunoSEQ Assay, a bias-controlled multiplex PCR. As for the authors' bioinformatics: The number of nucleated cells in each sample was estimated from the amplification of reference gene primers within the assay. To quantify the absolute abundance of each unique TCRbeta CDR3 rearrangement, sequence reads were collapsed and filtered. For each sample, productive Simpson clonality was calculated by taking the square root of Simpson's diversity index across productive rearrangements. TCRdb took over this immuneACCESS table, retaining in-frame rearrangements with V and J assigned. Such tables are incomplete; in checked studies, under half of the missing clones stem from an unresolved V gene, and the remainder is unexplained. From that table come the V and J calls and clone size; the DNA was used to work out D and trimming. Within this sample are approximately 45,000 clones, with about nine tenths of them counted one time only. Of the sample, about 5.1% falls within the top ten clones.

A note on this clone: Its antigen is unknown. No much larger clone exists at a distance of one base, and base qualities are not known.

CDR1 and CDR2 were assigned from the germline V gene (reference sequence) as GTSNPN and SVGIG. The CDR3 holds 15 amino acids from the cysteine to the phenylalanine. The DNA shown is the 45-base CDR3, in frame from base 1. A distance of 13 bases separates the germline ends of V and J, which lose 2 bases and 2 bases respectively. The chain couples TRBV30 to TRBJ1-5, with the D gene not clear enough to name. The specimen was peripheral blood. The clonotype originates from a man between 70 and 80 years old with acute or convalescent COVID-19. The bases read TGTGCCTGGAGTCACAGAACTTTTGGCAATCAGCCCCAGCATTTT. Its translation is CAWSHRTFGNQPQHF.